This TCR beta chain comes out of a study of immune evolution from preneoplasia to lung adenocarcinoma. This clone was seen a few times. The antigen is undetermined. General study findings and limits: Top clone frequencies peaked in normal lung, apparently declining through invasive adenocarcinoma. KRAS-mutant nodules had the highest T cell clonality.

V was pared by 5 bases and J by 2 bases, with 6 bases of the junction left unmatched. The CDR3 sequence is 15 residues long. CDR1 is SGHTA, CDR2 FQGNSA, per germline. Between about 2014 and 2018, patients underwent resection in Japan or China. H&E slides confirmed each diagnosis, reviewed by two pathologists independently. This table comes from immunoSEQ multiplex PCR, and its TCRdb copy is limited to in-frame clones, with some not included. This repertoire shows about 10,000 clones, 70% to 80% found once; its top ten account for around 5%. This clonotype originated in a person aged 65-85 years with lung adenocarcinoma. The chain combines TRBV7-2 with TRBJ2-1; 7 positions match TRBD1. Sequenced input: FFPE minimally invasive lung adenocarcinoma tissue. The CDR3, as DNA: TGTGCCAGCAGCCTAGGGACAGTCGCCTACAATGAGCAGTTCTTC. Encoded protein: CASSLGTVAYNEQFF.